The clone carrying this T cell receptor beta chain was detected ten times or more. Its matching antigen is unknown. Trimming left V 0 bases short and J 4 bases short, with 17 bases between. The CDR3 runs 17 residues. Germline V gene sequence: CDR1 LGHDT, CDR2 YNNKEL (reference sequence). This specimen comes from a study of identical twins. cDNA molecules carried unique molecular identifiers, and template switching added a universal primer site. TCRdb re-analysed the 5' RACE reads in MiXCR, keeping a single row per CDR3 protein. The sample includes roughly 250,000 distinct CDR3 sequences, 5.5% to 8% of them seen just once. Donors uniformly comprised healthy Caucasians. Study results and caveats: A partial confounding effect on zero-insertion analyses could come from invariant MAIT and iNKT cells.

The same data also contributed to another study, on yellow fever vaccine responses in identical twins.

The gene calls are TRBV3-1 and TRBJ2-3; D not certain. This clonotype originated in a woman younger than 35 in good health. Material: memory (CD45RO+) T cells sorted from blood. The CDR3 reads CASSQERSAPGADTQYF. CDR3 nucleotide sequence: TGTGCCAGCAGCCAAGAAAGGAGTGCTCCAGGCGCAGATACGCAGTATTTT.